This T cell receptor (beta chain) emerged from a study of cytomegalovirus exposure and HLA in healthy donors. Whole-study context: A preliminary data release comprised roughly 85 million unique TCRs obtained from HLA-typed donors. Overall study findings and caveats: V- and J-gene trimming of TCR beta was linked (in a later analysis) to a missense DCLRE1C variant.

Worth noting for this clone: Antigen specificity is unknown.

Researchers ran the PCR with 60 Vbeta and 13 Jbeta primers. Produced via immunoSEQ multiplex PCR; TCRdb's table is partial and in-frame only. This sample has approximately 190,000 clones; 82% occur once, and the top ten carry around 0.8%. The specimen was PBMCs. The TCR originated in a woman in her late teens or twenties in good health and CMV-seronegative.

CDR3 in DNA: TGTGCCAGCAGTCCCGGGACAGGGCTAAATGAAAAACTGTTTTTT. It codes for CASSPGTGLNEKLFF. The rearrangement uses TRBV28 and TRBJ1-4; 9 nucleotides align to TRBD1. Germline loops: CDR1 MDHEN, CDR2 SYDVKM. V trimming: 5 bases; J trimming: 5 bases; junction bases outside the gene matches: 6. The CDR3 contains 15 residues.